The source of this T cell receptor (beta chain) is a study of T cells in Graves' hyperthyroidism and ophthalmopathy. RNA transcripts provided the source from which TCR beta CDR3 regions were amplified. Using the HTBI primer set, a first-round RT-PCR was run on the TCR CDR3. Using its own MiXCR run on the multiplex PCR reads, TCRdb lists one record per CDR3 protein. The sample includes 360,000 or so distinct CDR3 sequences, roughly 20% of them seen just once. Looked up from germline, CDR1 is GTSNPN and CDR2 is SVGIG (reference sequence). This CDR3 is 15 amino acids long. After removal of 2 bases from V and 5 bases from J, the junction contained 12 bases not matched to a gene. This clonotype was counted only a few times.

This rearrangement joins TRBV30 to TRBJ2-7, with TRBD1 matching over 7 bases. Specimen: blood. The receptor was derived from a woman aged 40 to 50 with Graves' ophthalmopathy. The CDR3 region has the DNA TGTGCCTGGAGTCAAAAGGGCCTTACAGGGGACGAGCAGTACTTC. Amino acids: CAWSQKGLTGDEQYF.